A selection of T cell receptor beta chains follows, all from one sample in a study of T cell responses to AZD1222 COVID-19 vaccine. The data were produced by immunoSEQ multiplex PCR, yet TCRdb's version contains in-frame clones alone and is incomplete. The table records some 160,000 clones, approximately 91% of them present only once. The sample was peripheral blood, taken 28 days after the second AZD1222 dose. The receptors originated from an adult who received the AZD1222 COVID-19 vaccine. Each CDR3 is given with its conserved first and last residue. D genes are given only for firm matches. Size values are once, few and many counts, or a class for expanded clones, and some rows have none.

CASRRGGTDTQYF,TGTGCCAGCCGCCGGGGGGGCACAGATACGCAGTATTTT,.,TRBV5-6,TRBJ2-3,13,TRBD2
CASSASGGPTDTQYF,TGTGCCAGCAGTGCTAGCGGGGGGCCGACAGATACGCAGTATTTT,.,TRBV2,TRBJ2-3,15,TRBD2
CASSLSRTEFF,TGTGCCAGCAGCTTATCCCGGACAGAGTTCTTC,.,TRBV11-2,TRBJ2-1,11,.
CASSGTGAPDTQYF,TGTGCCAGCAGTGGGACAGGGGCACCAGATACGCAGTATTTT,.,TRBV2,TRBJ2-3,14,TRBD1
CASSVRTGTANYEQYF,TGTGCCAGCAGTGTTCGAACCGGGACAGCCAACTACGAGCAGTACTTC,.,TRBV6-1,TRBJ2-7,16,TRBD1
CASSKRWGDEQFF,TGTGCCAGTAGTAAGCGCTGGGGCGATGAGCAGTTCTTC,few,TRBV19,TRBJ2-1,13,.
CASSLGVEAYNEQFF,TGTGCCAGCAGCTTAGGGGTCGAGGCCTACAATGAGCAGTTCTTC,.,TRBV7-2,TRBJ2-1,15,.
CASSVGYRGDYNSPLHF,TGTGCCAGCAGCGTAGGTTACAGGGGAGATTATAATTCACCCCTCCACTTT,.,TRBV9,TRBJ1-6,17,TRBD1
CASSQLEGSENTEAFF,TGCGCCAGCAGTCAATTGGAGGGGTCGGAGAACACTGAAGCTTTCTTT,.,TRBV23-1,TRBJ1-1,16,.
CASSPRPGEKETQYF,TGTGCCAGCAGCCCCCGGCCCGGGGAAAAGGAGACCCAGTACTTC,.,TRBV13,TRBJ2-5,15,.
CASSLRVSDYTAKNIQYF,TGTGCCAGCAGTTTGAGAGTGTCGGACTATACAGCCAAAAACATTCAGTACTTC,.,TRBV27,TRBJ2-4,18,.
CASSIGRVLNTEAFF,TGTGCCAGTAGTATAGGAAGGGTTTTGAACACTGAAGCTTTCTTT,.,TRBV19,TRBJ1-1,15,.
CASTFTVSGNTIYF,TGTGCCAGCACTTTCACCGTCTCTGGAAACACCATATATTTT,once,TRBV2,TRBJ1-3,14,.
CASSPPGGLAGGGTQYF,TGTGCCAGCTCACCACCAGGAGGACTAGCGGGGGGGGGCACGCAGTATTTT,.,TRBV18,TRBJ2-3,17,TRBD2
CASSPQGVSTEAFF,TGCGCCAGCAGCCCTCAGGGGGTAAGCACTGAAGCTTTCTTT,.,TRBV5-1,TRBJ1-1,14,TRBD1
CASSYSVAGNTIYF,TGTGCCAGCAGTTACTCAGTTGCTGGAAACACCATATATTTT,.,TRBV6-5,TRBJ1-3,14,.
CASSSRDSLYSNQPQHF,TGTGCCAGCAGTTCACGGGACAGTCTCTATAGCAATCAGCCCCAGCATTTT,.,TRBV27,TRBJ1-5,17,TRBD1
CASSYTRDRVKEQFF,TGTGCCAGCAGCTATACTCGGGACAGGGTTAAGGAGCAGTTCTTC,.,TRBV11-1,TRBJ2-1,15,TRBD1
CASSIQNTGELFF,TGTGCCAGCAGTATACAAAACACCGGGGAGCTGTTTTTT,.,TRBV12-3/TRBV12-4,TRBJ2-2,13,.
CASSFGTGTNSGNTIYF,TGTGCCAGCAGCTTTGGGACAGGGACCAACTCTGGAAACACCATATATTTT,.,TRBV13,TRBJ1-3,17,TRBD1
CASSMLGQPNQPQHF,TGTGCCAGTAGTATGCTCGGGCAACCCAATCAGCCCCAGCATTTT,.,TRBV19,TRBJ1-5,15,.
CASSYSNNQPQHF,TGTGCCAGCAGTTACTCGAATAACCAGCCCCAGCATTTT,.,TRBV6-5,TRBJ1-5,13,.
CASSEGRSQETQYF,TGTGCCAGCAGTGAAGGGAGGTCTCAAGAGACCCAGTACTTC,.,TRBV2,TRBJ2-5,14,.
CASSYVQGREAFF,TGTGCCAGCAGTTACGTACAGGGAAGGGAAGCTTTCTTT,.,TRBV6-5,TRBJ1-1,13,.
CASLGLPRSYEQYF,TGTGCCTCACTGGGACTGCCTCGCTCCTACGAGCAGTACTTC,.,TRBV6-5,TRBJ2-7,14,.
CAISESDGVGEQYF,TGTGCCATCAGTGAGTCGGACGGGGTAGGGGAGCAGTACTTC,.,TRBV10-3,TRBJ2-7,14,.
CASSPKGRGFVNTEAFF,TGTGCCAGCTCACCAAAGGGCAGGGGATTCGTGAACACTGAAGCTTTCTTT,.,TRBV18,TRBJ1-1,17,.
CASSRGTANTGELFF,TGTGCCAGCAGCCGAGGGACCGCGAACACCGGGGAGCTGTTTTTT,.,TRBV11-1,TRBJ2-2,15,.
CASSVLGSGGTYNEQFF,TGTGCCAGCAGCGTACTCGGAAGCGGGGGCACCTACAATGAGCAGTTCTTC,.,TRBV9,TRBJ2-1,17,TRBD2
CASSSPPGTSKYF,TGTGCCAGCAGTTCCCCCCCCGGGACTAGCAAGTATTTT,.,TRBV12-3/TRBV12-4,TRBJ2-3,13,TRBD2
CASSPMYRPADTQYF,TGTGCCAGCAGCCCGATGTACCGCCCGGCGGATACGCAGTATTTT,.,TRBV7-8,TRBJ2-3,15,.
CASSSHDEVLGYTF,TGTGCCAGCAGCTCCCACGACGAGGTTTTAGGCTACACCTTC,.,TRBV16,TRBJ1-2,14,.
CASSPTGTGEDGYTF,TGTGCCAGCAGCCCCACCGGGACAGGGGAGGATGGCTACACCTTC,.,TRBV7-9,TRBJ1-2,15,TRBD1
CASSPSTRNEQFF,TGTGCCAGCAGCCCCTCGACTAGGAATGAGCAGTTCTTC,.,TRBV7-2,TRBJ2-1,13,.
CASSMEVNEKLFF,TGTGCCAGTAGTATGGAAGTTAATGAAAAACTGTTTTTT,once,TRBV19,TRBJ1-4,13,.
CAISGGVGLAGFNEQYF,TGTGCCATCAGTGGGGGGGTGGGGCTAGCGGGCTTCAACGAGCAGTACTTC,.,TRBV10-3,TRBJ2-7,17,TRBD2
CASSLAGRSYGYTF,TGTGCCAGCAGCTTAGCGGGACGGTCCTATGGCTACACCTTC,once,TRBV7-9,TRBJ1-2,14,.
CASSLLAGGSYNEQFF,TGCGCCAGCAGCTTGCTGGCGGGAGGGTCCTACAATGAGCAGTTCTTC,.,TRBV5-1,TRBJ2-1,16,TRBD2
CASSLAQAGTNEQFF,TGCGCCAGCAGCTTGGCCCAGGCAGGGACGAATGAGCAGTTCTTC,.,TRBV5-1,TRBJ2-1,15,.
CASSYPRDQPQHF,TGTGCCAGCAGCTACCCCAGGGATCAGCCCCAGCATTTT,many,TRBV7-4,TRBJ1-5,13,.
CASSSAWAGLGEKLFF,TGTGCCAGCAGCTCGGCGTGGGCGGGGTTGGGGGAAAAACTGTTTTTT,.,TRBV5-5,TRBJ1-4,16,.
CASSTAGGNYF,TGTGCCAGTAGTACTGCCGGGGGTAACTACTTT,.,TRBV19,TRBJ1-1,11,.
CASLPGHYNEQFF,TGTGCCAGCTTACCGGGGCATTACAATGAGCAGTTCTTC,.,TRBV6-5,TRBJ2-1,13,.
CASSLEGSEQYF,TGTGCCAGCAGTTTAGAGGGAAGCGAGCAGTACTTC,.,TRBV12-3/TRBV12-4,TRBJ2-7,12,.
CASSIGRQLDGYTF,TGTGCCAGTAGTATTGGGAGACAACTGGATGGCTACACCTTC,.,TRBV19,TRBJ1-2,14,.
CSVYSGTGGGGTEAFF,TGCAGCGTATATTCCGGGACAGGGGGCGGAGGCACTGAAGCTTTCTTT,.,TRBV29-1,TRBJ1-1,16,TRBD1
CASSLAFRTSGETDTQYF,TGTGCCAGCAGCTTAGCTTTTAGGACGAGCGGGGAGACAGATACGCAGTATTTT,.,TRBV13,TRBJ2-3,18,TRBD2
CSVDRRNEQFF,TGCAGCGTTGATAGGAGGAATGAGCAGTTCTTC,.,TRBV29-1,TRBJ2-1,11,.
CASHPAPQAGAEAFF,TGTGCCAGTCATCCTGCCCCGCAGGCCGGGGCTGAAGCTTTCTTT,.,TRBV19,TRBJ1-1,15,.
CASERGPSGDTYNEQFF,TGTGCCAGCGAGAGGGGCCCTAGCGGAGACACCTACAATGAGCAGTTCTTC,.,TRBV2,TRBJ2-1,17,TRBD2
CASSGGGAWETQYF,TGTGCCAGCAGCGGAGGGGGGGCCTGGGAGACCCAGTACTTC,.,TRBV5-4,TRBJ2-5,14,.
CASRWNTEAFF,TGTGCCAGCAGGTGGAACACTGAAGCTTTCTTT,.,TRBV11-2,TRBJ1-1,11,.
CASSPGTGVPNEKLFF,TGTGCCAGCAGCCCGGGGACAGGGGTCCCTAATGAAAAACTGTTTTTT,.,TRBV7-9,TRBJ1-4,16,TRBD1
CASSLGGQGLNEKLFF,TGTGCCAGCAGCTTAGGGGGACAGGGACTTAATGAAAAACTGTTTTTT,.,TRBV13,TRBJ1-4,16,TRBD1
CASSLGGTGNYGYTF,TGCGCCAGCAGCTTAGGAGGGACAGGGAACTATGGCTACACCTTC,.,TRBV5-1,TRBJ1-2,15,TRBD1
CASSIQGADTIYF,TGTGCCAGCAGCATTCAGGGTGCGGACACCATATATTTT,.,TRBV5-4,TRBJ1-3,13,.
CASSRGVGSPLHF,TGTGCCAGCAGCCGGGGGGTTGGATCACCCCTCCACTTT,.,TRBV3-1/TRBV3-2,TRBJ1-6,13,.